This entry features one T cell receptor beta chain sequence. The antigen it binds to is not known. Base qualities are missing; no much larger clone stands one base away. Sequencing of the TRB variable region was done with the immunoSEQ hsTCRB v3.0 assay at survey level resolution. The target sequencing depth for TRB was about 40,000-55,000 T-cell genomes per sample. TRB libraries were pooled and sequenced on an Illumina MiSeq using a v3 150-cycle kit. The authors' analysis ran thus. Repertoire analysis was run in R within a reproducible Nextflow workflow that covered QC, data transformation and analysis. Custom analyses were implemented in LymphoSeq2, an R package for AIRR-Seq data exploration. A handful of samples that yielded fewer than 5000 total TRB sequences were excluded, so that approximately 200 HIV repertoires were analyzed. Among the roughly 200 retained HIV repertoires, some 60 were collected before ART initiation and approximately 130 were collected after ART initiation. Repertoires were downsampled to 5000 TRB nucleotide sequences, and summary statistics were averaged over 100 downsampling iterations. Only TRB sequences with CDR3 regions of at least seven amino acids were retained for analysis. Diversity was measured with a Shannon entropy-derived clonality score and the Gini coefficient. In repertoire networks, the top 5000 CDR3 amino acid sequences were linked whenever an edit distance of one separated two sequences. For TRB CDR3 amino acid sequences, antigen specificity groups and MHC restriction were predicted with GLIPH2. CDR3 amino acid sequences were matched against VDJdb and McPAS-TCR to flag known CMV, EBV, HIV or tissue antigen associations. Pre-ART, post-ART and control groups were compared with Wilcoxon signed-rank tests and Holm-Bonferroni correction. TCRdb's version of the immuneACCESS table is confined to in-frame rearrangements and falls short of the full clone set. An unresolved V gene accounts for under half of the shortfall where checked; the remainder is of unknown origin. That table gives V, J and clone size, and the DNA gave D and trimming. The sample data list about 21,000 clones, and 70% to 85% of these were observed just once. Together, the top ten hold 3.5% to 6% of the sample.

This sample was included in a study of long-term antiretroviral therapy in people with HIV (dated by TCRdb to the early 2020s). With regard to the full study: Collection of the earliest samples took place about a decade ahead of the 2015 WHO recommendation for immediate ART, at a time when ART was typically delayed until CD4 counts fell. Among the roughly 30 participants with HIV, eleven were female. A total of under 250 cryopreserved PBMC samples were contributed to the cohort by 30 adults with confirmed HIV infection, with samples collected serially over a mean of roughly six years (range 1-12). No cross-contamination during QIAcube processing was seen in test extractions of a monoclonal T-cell line run alongside a few dozen polyclonal samples. This retrospective serial study examined whether starting ART and sustained HIV suppression were associated with changes in the composition and diversity of the TRB repertoire in peripheral blood.

From the cysteine through the phenylalanine, the CDR3 covers 20 amino acids. Only CDR3 DNA is held: 60 bases, read in frame from base 1. The germline V gene yields LGHNA for CDR1 and YNFKEQ for CDR2. V and J are trimmed by 0 bases and 5 bases, and the gene matches miss 20 bases of the junction. To be included, a participant needed at least one PBMC sample from before ART initiation plus at least two post-ART samples. All participants with HIV were treated in the United States of America. Before DNA extraction, cryopreserved samples of 1-10 million PBMC were thawed and washed. At the time of the earliest PBMC sample, participants with HIV were aged between about 23 and 54 years. Each participant contributed PBMC samples from 1-4 timepoints before ART initiation and 2-8 timepoints after ART initiation, with a median of 7 samples. For every participant, serial HIV viral load, CD4+ T-cell count, ART history and demographic data were obtained. Genomic DNA was extracted from unsorted PBMC with a Qiagen kit on a QIAcube, processed in batches of 12 samples.

What the authors observed across the whole study: No data were available on ART adherence, viral resistance or therapy changes, limiting inferences about post-ART repertoire changes. Unsorted PBMC were profiled instead of sorted CD4+ and CD8+ T cells because pre-ART samples had limited cell numbers. Limited PBMC availability meant only the TCR beta chain was sequenced, without alpha chain pairing. HIV repertoires had narrower CDR3 length ranges than controls, and the network structure suggested an antigen-experienced repertoire that shifted only slightly toward naive after ART. ART initiation was associated with a significant increase in TRB diversity, but diversity stayed significantly below transplant donor controls even after long-term ART. Samples dated from about 2004 to 2018, and the ART regimens used may be less effective than current ones. Expanded TRB clones identified before ART initiation dominated the repertoire at all time points, although this dominance fluctuated and declined in many PLHIV after ART.

The sequencing used unsorted PBMCs, collected 0.5 years after starting antiretroviral therapy. The V and J genes are TRBV4-2 and TRBJ2-3, and 7 bases in between align with TRBD1. The TCR was taken from a man between 18 and 35 years old with HIV. CDR3 sequence: CASSQDKGSGSTGLGDTQYF. The bases are TGTGCCAGCAGCCAAGATAAAGGGAGCGGTTCGACAGGGCTTGGAGATACGCAGTATTTT.